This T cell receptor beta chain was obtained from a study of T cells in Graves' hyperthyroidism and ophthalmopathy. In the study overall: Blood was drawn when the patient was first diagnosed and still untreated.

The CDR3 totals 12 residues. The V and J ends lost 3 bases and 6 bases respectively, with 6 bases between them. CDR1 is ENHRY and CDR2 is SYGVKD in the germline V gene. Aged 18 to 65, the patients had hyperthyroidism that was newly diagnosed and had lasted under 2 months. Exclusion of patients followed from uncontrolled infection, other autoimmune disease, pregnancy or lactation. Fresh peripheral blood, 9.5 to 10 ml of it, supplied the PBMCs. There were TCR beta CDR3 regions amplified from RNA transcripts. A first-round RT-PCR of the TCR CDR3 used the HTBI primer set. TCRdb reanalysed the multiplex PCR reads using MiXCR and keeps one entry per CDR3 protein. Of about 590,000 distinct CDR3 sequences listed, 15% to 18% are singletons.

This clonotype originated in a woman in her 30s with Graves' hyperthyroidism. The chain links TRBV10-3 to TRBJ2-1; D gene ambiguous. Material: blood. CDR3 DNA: TGTGCCATCAGTGAAGAGGCCAATGAGCAGTTCTTC. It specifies CAISEEANEQFF.